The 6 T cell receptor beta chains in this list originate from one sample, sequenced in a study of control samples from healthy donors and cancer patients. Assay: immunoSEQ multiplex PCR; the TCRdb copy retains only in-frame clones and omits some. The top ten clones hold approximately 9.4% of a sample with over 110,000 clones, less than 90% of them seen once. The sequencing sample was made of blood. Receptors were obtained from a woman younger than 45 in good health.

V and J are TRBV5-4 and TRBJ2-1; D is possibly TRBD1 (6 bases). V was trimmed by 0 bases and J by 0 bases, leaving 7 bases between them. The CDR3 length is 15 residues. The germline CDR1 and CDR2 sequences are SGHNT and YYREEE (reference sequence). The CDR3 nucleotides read TGTGCCAGCAGCTTGGCAGGGGACTCCTACAATGAGCAGTTCTTC. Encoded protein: CASSLAGDSYNEQFF.

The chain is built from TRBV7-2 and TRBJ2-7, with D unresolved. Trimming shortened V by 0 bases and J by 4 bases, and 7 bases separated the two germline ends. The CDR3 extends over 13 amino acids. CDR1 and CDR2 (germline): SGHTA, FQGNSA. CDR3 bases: TGTGCCAGCAGCTTAGCGTCTTTTTACGAGCAGTACTTC. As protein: CASSLASFYEQYF.

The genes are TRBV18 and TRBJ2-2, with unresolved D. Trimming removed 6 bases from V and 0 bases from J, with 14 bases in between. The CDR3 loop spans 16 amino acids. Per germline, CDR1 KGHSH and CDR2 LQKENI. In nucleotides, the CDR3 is TGTGCCAGCTCTCGGAGAGCCGAAACGAACACCGGGGAGCTGTTTTTT. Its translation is CASSRRAETNTGELFF.

The CDR3 coding sequence is TGTGCCATCAGTGATACTCCGAGCTCCTACAATGAGCAGTTCTTC. It codes for CAISDTPSSYNEQFF. The chain recombines TRBV10-3 with TRBJ2-1; D not certain. V was clipped by 3 bases and J by 0 bases, with 9 bases between them. Germline values: CDR1 ENHRY, CDR2 SYGVKD. CDR3 length: 15 amino acids.

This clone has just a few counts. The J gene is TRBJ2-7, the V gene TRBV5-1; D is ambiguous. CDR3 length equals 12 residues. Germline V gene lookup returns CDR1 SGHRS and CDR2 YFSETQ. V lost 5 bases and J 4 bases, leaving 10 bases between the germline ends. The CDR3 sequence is CASRFSTYEQYF. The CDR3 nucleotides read TGCGCCAGCAGGTTTTCGACATACGAGCAGTACTTC.

CDR3 sequence reads: CASSLDHDTGNEQFF. Written as DNA, the CDR3 is TGTGCCAGCAGCTTGGACCACGACACCGGCAATGAGCAGTTCTTC. The chain couples TRBV5-4 to TRBJ2-1; D gene uncertain. CDR1 and CDR2 from the germline V gene are SGHNT and YYREEE (reference sequence). The CDR3 covers 15 residues. Deletions cut 0 bases from V and 6 bases from J, with 13 bases between.